These 7 T cell receptor beta chains originate from one sample sequenced in a study of radiation and T cells in renal cell carcinoma. Produced via immunoSEQ multiplex PCR; TCRdb's table is partial and in-frame only. The sample yields 15,000 or so clones, less than 65% seen once. Treatment described: treatment-naive control, cytoreductive nephrectomy. The sequenced sample was tumor tissue, obtained from a patient whose treatment was nephrectomy without radiotherapy. Source of these receptors: a man in his sixties with renal cell carcinoma.

This clone was found once. V usage is TRBV19 and J usage is TRBJ2-1; 14 nucleotides agree with TRBD2. This CDR3 spans 20 amino acids. The ends lost 1 base at V and 0 bases at J; junction bases unmatched: 8. From germline, CDR1 is LNHDA and CDR2 SQIVND (reference sequence). CDR3 loop: CASSIVGLAGALSSYNEQFF. For the CDR3, the DNA is TGTGCCAGTAGTATAGTGGGACTAGCGGGAGCCTTAAGCTCCTACAATGAGCAGTTCTTC. The variable domain in full, completed from reference TRBV19 and TRBJ2-1, reads DGGITQSPKYLFRKEGQNVTLSCEQNLNHDAMYWYRQDPGQGLRLIYYSQIVNDFQKGDIAEGYSVSREKKESFPLTVTSAQKNPTAFYLCASSIVGLAGALSSYNEQFFGPGTRLTVL.

This clone came up once. The chain recombines TRBV7-2 with TRBJ2-7; 7 nucleotides line up with TRBD1. This CDR3 contains 14 residues. J gave up 2 bases and V 5 bases, and 6 bases lay outside the gene matches. Germline-derived CDR1 and CDR2 are SGHTA and FQGNSA. As DNA, the CDR3 is TGTGCCAGCAGCCTAGGACAGGCCACCTACGAGCAGTACTTC. Amino acids: CASSLGQATYEQYF. The complete variable domain, with remaining parts taken from reference TRBV7-2 and TRBJ2-7, reads GAGVSQSPSNKVTEKGKDVELRCDPISGHTALYWYRQSLGQGLEFLIYFQGNSAPDKSGLPSDRFSAERTGGSVSTLTIQRTQQEDSAVYLCASSLGQATYEQYFGPGTRLTVT.

V and J are TRBV5-4 and TRBJ2-1; 10 nucleotides match TRBD1. The CDR3 extends over 15 amino acids. The V segment lost 2 bases and the J segment 2 bases; nucleotides outside the gene matches: 1. Germline CDR1 reads SGHNT; CDR2 reads YYREEE (reference sequence). CDR3: CASSFDRGPYNEQFF. In DNA, the CDR3 is TGTGCCAGCAGCTTTGACAGGGGGCCCTACAATGAGCAGTTCTTC.

Sample share makes this clone large (0.1 to 1%). V and J are TRBV11-2 and TRBJ1-6; perhaps TRBD1 as D (5 bases). Germline values: CDR1 SGHAT, CDR2 FQNNGV. The CDR3 runs to 15 residues. V lost 5 bases and J 8 bases, leaving 16 bases between the germline ends. This CDR3 reads CASSPGGGSHSPLHF. As DNA, the CDR3 is TGTGCCAGCAGCCCCGGTGGGGGGAGTCATTCACCCCTCCACTTT.

This clone was found once. The chain combines TRBV4-2 with TRBJ2-3, with a weak D call TRBD2 (6 bases). V was clipped by 1 base and J by 1 base, with 12 bases between them. The CDR3 totals 16 residues. CDR1 and CDR2 (germline): LGHNA, YNFKEQ. In DNA, the CDR3 is TGTGCCAGCAGCCAAGGTGGGTTAGCGGGCACAGATACGCAGTATTTT. This gives the protein CASSQGGLAGTDTQYF.

The chain carries TRBV7-8 and TRBJ2-1; no clear D. Between the trimmed V and J ends, which lost 2 bases and 10 bases, there was a span of 12 bases. The germline gives CDR1 SGHVS, CDR2 FQNEAQ. CDR3 length: 13 amino acids. CDR3 amino acids: CASSLIPDGEQFF. The CDR3 nucleotides are TGTGCCAGCAGCTTAATACCGGACGGGGAGCAGTTCTTC. The full variable domain, with the rest looked up from reference TRBV7-8 and TRBJ2-1, is GAGVSQSPRYKVAKRGQDVALRCDPISGHVSLFWYQQALGQGPEFLTYFQNEAQLDKSGLPSDRFFAERPEGSVSTLKIQRTQQEDSAVYLCASSLIPDGEQFFGPGTRLTVL.

The V call is TRBV4-3, the J call TRBJ1-3; no clear D gene. This CDR3 has 14 residues. V lost 0 bases and J lost 4, with 7 bases in between. Per germline, CDR1 LGHNA and CDR2 YSLEER. The CDR3 nucleotides are TGCGCCAGCAGCCAAGACAGCGCAGGAAACACCATATATTTT. It is translated as CASSQDSAGNTIYF.